The next 10 T cell receptor beta chains were all read from a single sample in a study of human T cells and chemical hapten exposure. Documented time point: patch test 2, 6 weeks after DPC sensitization. As to treatment: therapeutic diphenylcyclopropenone sensitization with weekly scalp DPC. TCRdb used MiXCR to reprocess the RACE reads, holding one entry per CDR3 protein. The sample lists approximately 80,000 distinct CDR3 sequences, more than 8.5% occurring once. The material was whole blood, obtained in connection with sensitization to the hapten diphenylcyclopropenone (DPC). The receptor source for this set is a woman between 25 and 40 years old with alopecia areata. Some clones in this sample may be carry-over from other donors' samples.

This clonotype was found many times. The V gene is TRBV12-3 or TRBV12-4, the J gene TRBJ2-1; D unclear. This CDR3 region has 11 residues. With 6 bases removed from V and 6 bases from J, the gap between germline ends came to 6 bases. The CDR3 is CASSLFNEQFF. CDR3 DNA sequence: TGTGCCAGCAGCTTATTCAATGAGCAGTTCTTC.

V usage is TRBV23-1 and J usage is TRBJ1-2, with 7 nucleotides matching TRBD1. TRBV23-1 falls under the ORF class, with uncertain function. The ends lost 4 bases at V and 2 bases at J; junction bases unmatched: 16. This CDR3 is 18 amino acids long. The CDR3 spells CASSRPPGTVYTNYGYTF. CDR3 bases: TGCGCCAGCAGTCGCCCGCCGGGGACAGTATATACAAACTATGGCTACACCTTC.

This clonotype was detected only a few times. The chain uses TRBV7-2 and TRBJ1-6, with 8 bases fitting TRBD1. The CDR3 sequence is 13 residues long. Trimming cost V 6 bases and J 13 bases; bases outside gene matches: 8. CDR1 is SGHTA and CDR2 is FQGNSA in the germline V gene. CDR3 amino acids: CASREDRASPLHF. CDR3 nucleotide sequence: TGTGCCAGCAGAGAGGACAGGGCCTCGCCCCTCCACTTT.

J is TRBJ2-7 and V is TRBV9; D is uncertain. V was trimmed by 0 bases and J by 6 bases, leaving 13 bases between them. From germline, CDR1 is SGDLS and CDR2 YYNGEE. The CDR3 loop spans 14 amino acids. This CDR3 is CASSVGGNSGEQYF. In DNA, the CDR3 is TGTGCCAGCAGCGTAGGGGGTAATAGTGGCGAGCAGTACTTC.

This chain links TRBV15 with TRBJ2-1; perhaps TRBD2 as D (5 bases). CDR1 and CDR2 from the germline V gene are LNHNV and YYDKDF (reference sequence). CDR3 size: 16 residues. Trimming left V 5 bases short and J 7 bases short, with 21 bases between. The CDR3 bases are TGTGCCACCAGCGGAGGAGAGGGTGTCCTAGGGAATGAGCAGTTCTTC. It specifies CATSGGEGVLGNEQFF.

This clonotype was seen at least ten times. The chain has TRBV4-3 and TRBJ1-1; tentative D call: TRBD1 (5 bases). The V gene lost 5 bases and the J gene lost 8 bases, with 18 bases spanning the gap. The CDR3 has 14 residues. The germline V gene encodes CDR1 LGHNA and CDR2 YSLEER. The CDR3 protein is CASSSRVVGTEAFF. CDR3 nucleotide sequence: TGCGCCAGCAGCTCCCGTGTTGTGGGGACCGAAGCTTTCTTT.

The chain carries TRBV20-1 and TRBJ2-1; 7 nucleotides match TRBD2. Germline CDR1 and CDR2: DFQATT and SNEGSKA (reference sequence). V lost 3 bases to trimming and J lost 0 bases; unmatched junction nucleotides: 5. The CDR3 is 15 residues long. The CDR3 spells CSARGGTVSYNEQFF. Written as DNA, the CDR3 is TGCAGTGCTAGGGGAGGGACCGTCTCCTACAATGAGCAGTTCTTC.

This clonotype was counted a few times. The chain uses TRBV28 and TRBJ2-1; tentative D call: TRBD1 (6 bases). Trimming cost V 5 bases and J 2 bases, with 16 bases left between them. Germline V lookup: CDR1 MDHEN, CDR2 SYDVKM. The CDR3 runs 16 residues. This CDR3 reads CASSPWGLGTYNEQFF. For the CDR3, the DNA is TGTGCCAGCAGTCCTTGGGGGCTAGGGACCTACAATGAGCAGTTCTTC.

This clonotype occurred many times. V and J are TRBV4-2 and TRBJ2-7; 9 nucleotides align to TRBD2. This CDR3 is built from 18 residues. V gave up 1 base and J gave up 2 bases; unmatched junction bases: 12. Germline V CDR1 and CDR2: LGHNA, YNFKEQ. The CDR3 region is CASSQAAGLAGPTYEQYF. The CDR3 DNA follows: TGTGCCAGCAGCCAAGCCGCGGGGCTAGCGGGACCCACCTACGAGCAGTACTTC.

This clonotype was seen many times. J is TRBJ1-5 and V is TRBV12-3 or TRBV12-4; D call uncertain. The CDR3 totals 12 residues. V was clipped by 6 bases and J by 4 bases, with 7 bases between them. The CDR3 bases are TGTGCCAGCAGCCTGGGGAATCAGCCCCAGCATTTT. As protein: CASSLGNQPQHF.